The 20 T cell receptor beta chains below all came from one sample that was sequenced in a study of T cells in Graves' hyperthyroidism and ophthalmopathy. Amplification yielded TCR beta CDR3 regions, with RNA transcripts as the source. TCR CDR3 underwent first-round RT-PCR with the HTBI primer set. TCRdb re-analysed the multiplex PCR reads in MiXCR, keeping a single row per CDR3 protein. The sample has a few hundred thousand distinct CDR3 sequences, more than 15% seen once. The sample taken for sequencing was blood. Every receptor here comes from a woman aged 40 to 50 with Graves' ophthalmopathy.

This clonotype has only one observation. CDR3 coding DNA: TGCGCCAGCAGGACCAACCGGGACACAACGAACACCGGGGAGCTGTTTTTT. Translation gives CASRTNRDTTNTGELFF. The chain uses TRBV4-1 and TRBJ2-2; tentative D call: TRBD1 (6 bases). The CDR3 length is 17 residues. CDR1 and CDR2 (germline): MGHRA, YSYEKL. The V end was cut by 6 bases, the J end by 0 bases, with 17 bases between.

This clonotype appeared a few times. The CDR3 here is CSVSKQGVENTEAFF. The CDR3 region has the DNA TGCAGCGTTAGCAAACAGGGGGTAGAGAACACTGAAGCTTTCTTT. This chain joins TRBV29-1 and TRBJ1-1; 8 nucleotides line up with TRBD1. The CDR3 loop spans 15 amino acids. Trimming at V came to 5 bases and at J to 1 base, leaving 9 bases not matched to a gene. Germline assignment: CDR1 SQVTM and CDR2 ANQGSEA.

Here the CDR3 reads CASSFSGQGAYGYTF. DNA for the CDR3: TGTGCCAGCAGTTTTTCCGGACAGGGGGCATATGGCTACACCTTC. The rearrangement uses TRBV12-3 or TRBV12-4 and TRBJ1-2, with 11 bases lining up with TRBD1. V lost 3 bases and J lost 5; bases outside the gene matches: 5. CDR3 size: 15 residues.

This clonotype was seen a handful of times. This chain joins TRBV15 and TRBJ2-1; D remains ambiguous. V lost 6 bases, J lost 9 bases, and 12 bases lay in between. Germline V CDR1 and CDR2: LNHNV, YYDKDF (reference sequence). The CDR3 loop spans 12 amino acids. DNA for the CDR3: TGTGCCACCAGAAAAAATTTGGGTGAGCAGTTCTTC. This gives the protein CATRKNLGEQFF.

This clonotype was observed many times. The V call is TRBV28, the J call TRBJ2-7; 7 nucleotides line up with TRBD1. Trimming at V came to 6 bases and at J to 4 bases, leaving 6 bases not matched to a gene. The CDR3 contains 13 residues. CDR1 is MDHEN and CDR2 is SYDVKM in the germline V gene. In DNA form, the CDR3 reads TGTGCCAGCAGGGCCGGGACAGAATACGAGCAGTACTTC. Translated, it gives CASRAGTEYEQYF.

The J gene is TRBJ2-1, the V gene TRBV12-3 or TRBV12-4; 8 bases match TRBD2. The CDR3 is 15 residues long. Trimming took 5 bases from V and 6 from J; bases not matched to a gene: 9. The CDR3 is CASSALLAGGNEQFF. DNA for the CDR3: TGTGCCAGCAGTGCTCTTCTAGCGGGCGGCAATGAGCAGTTCTTC.

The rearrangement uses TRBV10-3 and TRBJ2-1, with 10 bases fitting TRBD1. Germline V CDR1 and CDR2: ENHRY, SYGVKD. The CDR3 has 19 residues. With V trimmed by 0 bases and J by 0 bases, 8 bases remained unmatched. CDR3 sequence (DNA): TGTGCCATCAGTGAGTCCGGGACAGGGGTGGCCAACTCCTACAATGAGCAGTTCTTC. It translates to CAISESGTGVANSYNEQFF.

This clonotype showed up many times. The CDR3 reads CSAATNTYGYTF. CDR3 DNA sequence: TGCAGTGCTGCAACAAACACCTATGGCTACACCTTC. The chain is built from TRBV20-1 and TRBJ1-2; no firm D call. CDR3 length: 12 amino acids. Germline CDR1 reads DFQATT; CDR2 reads SNEGSKA (reference sequence). V was shortened by 5 bases and J by 4 bases, with 11 bases between the two germline ends.

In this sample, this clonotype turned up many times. The CDR3 spells CASSQRPGQGYGYTF. The DNA for the CDR3 is TGTGCCAGCAGCCAACGTCCGGGACAGGGGTATGGCTACACCTTC. The chain combines TRBV3-1 with TRBJ1-2; 10 bases are a match to TRBD1. CDR3 length: 15 residues. CDR1 is LGHDT, CDR2 YNNKEL, per germline (reference sequence). Losses at the gene ends were 2 bases for V and 5 bases for J; bases not matched to a gene: 5.

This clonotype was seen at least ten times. In nucleotides, the CDR3 is TGTGCCAGCAGCTTAGGGCTCCGGGGGTGGAACACTGAAGCTTTCTTT. This gives the protein CASSLGLRGWNTEAFF. V and J are TRBV7-9 and TRBJ1-1; possibly TRBD1 for D (5 bases). Per the germline V gene, CDR1 is SEHNR and CDR2 is FQNEAQ (reference sequence). The V and J ends lost 1 base and 1 base respectively, with 13 bases between them. This CDR3 is built from 16 residues.

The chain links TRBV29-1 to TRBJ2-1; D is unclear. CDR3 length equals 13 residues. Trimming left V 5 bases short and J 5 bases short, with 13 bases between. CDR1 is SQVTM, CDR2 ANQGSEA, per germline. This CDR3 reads CSVLPTHNNEQFF. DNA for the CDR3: TGCAGCGTTCTCCCCACACATAACAATGAGCAGTTCTTC.

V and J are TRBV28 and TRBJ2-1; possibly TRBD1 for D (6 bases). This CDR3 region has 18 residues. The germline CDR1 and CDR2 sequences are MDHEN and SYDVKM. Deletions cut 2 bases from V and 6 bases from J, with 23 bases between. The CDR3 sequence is CASSLVIVRGARVNEQFF. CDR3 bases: TGTGCCAGCAGTTTAGTCATTGTCAGGGGCGCCCGGGTCAATGAGCAGTTCTTC.

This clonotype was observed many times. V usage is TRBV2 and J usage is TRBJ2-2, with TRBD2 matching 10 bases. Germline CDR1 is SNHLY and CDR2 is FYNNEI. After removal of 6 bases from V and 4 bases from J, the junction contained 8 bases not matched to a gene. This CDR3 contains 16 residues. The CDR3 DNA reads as TGTGCCAGCAGGCCCGTGATAGCGGGAGGCACCGGGGAGCTGTTTTTT. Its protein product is CASRPVIAGGTGELFF.

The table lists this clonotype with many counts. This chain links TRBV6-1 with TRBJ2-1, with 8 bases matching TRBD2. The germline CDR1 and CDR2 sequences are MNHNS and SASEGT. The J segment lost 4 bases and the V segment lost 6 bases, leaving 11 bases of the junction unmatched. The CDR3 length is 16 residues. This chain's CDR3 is CASRPRLAKPYNEQFF. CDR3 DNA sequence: TGTGCCAGCAGACCCCGACTAGCGAAACCTTACAATGAGCAGTTCTTC.

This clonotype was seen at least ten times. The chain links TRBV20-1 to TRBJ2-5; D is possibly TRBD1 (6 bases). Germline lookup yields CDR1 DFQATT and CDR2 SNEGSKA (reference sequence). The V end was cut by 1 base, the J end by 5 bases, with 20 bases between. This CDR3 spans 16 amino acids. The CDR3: CSARVRGRDALETQYF. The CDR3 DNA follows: TGCAGTGCTAGAGTCAGGGGCAGGGACGCGTTGGAGACCCAGTACTTC.

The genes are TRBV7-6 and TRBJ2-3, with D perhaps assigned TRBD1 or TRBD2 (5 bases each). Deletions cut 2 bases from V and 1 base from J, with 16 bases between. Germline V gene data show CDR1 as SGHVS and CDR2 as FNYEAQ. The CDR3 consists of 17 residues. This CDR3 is CASSLPGTELGTDTQYF. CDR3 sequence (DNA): TGTGCCAGCAGCTTACCCGGGACGGAACTAGGCACAGATACGCAGTATTTT.

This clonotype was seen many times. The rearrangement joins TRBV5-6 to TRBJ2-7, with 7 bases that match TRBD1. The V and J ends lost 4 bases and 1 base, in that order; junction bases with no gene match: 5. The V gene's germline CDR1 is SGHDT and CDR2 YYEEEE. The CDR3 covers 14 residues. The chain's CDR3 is CASSLDRASYEQYF. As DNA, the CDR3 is TGTGCCAGCAGCCTCGACAGGGCGTCCTACGAGCAGTACTTC.

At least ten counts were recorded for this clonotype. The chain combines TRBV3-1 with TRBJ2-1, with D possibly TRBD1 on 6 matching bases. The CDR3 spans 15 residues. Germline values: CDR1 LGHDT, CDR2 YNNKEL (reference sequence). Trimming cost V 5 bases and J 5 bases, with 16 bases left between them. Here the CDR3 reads CASSGKPQGNNEQFF. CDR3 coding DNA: TGTGCCAGCAGCGGGAAGCCTCAGGGGAACAATGAGCAGTTCTTC.

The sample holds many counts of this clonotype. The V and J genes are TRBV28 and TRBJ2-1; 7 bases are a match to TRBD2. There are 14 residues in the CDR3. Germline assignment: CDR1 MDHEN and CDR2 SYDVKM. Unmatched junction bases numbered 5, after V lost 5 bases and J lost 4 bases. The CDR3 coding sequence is TGTGCCAGCAGTAGCGGGGATTCATACAATGAGCAGTTCTTC. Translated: CASSSGDSYNEQFF.

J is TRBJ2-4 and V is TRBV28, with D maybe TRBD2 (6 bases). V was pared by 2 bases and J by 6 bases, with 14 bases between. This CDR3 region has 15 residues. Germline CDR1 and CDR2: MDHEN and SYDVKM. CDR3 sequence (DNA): TGTGCCAGCAGTTTAACCGGGAGTAAGTTAAACATTCAGTACTTC. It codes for CASSLTGSKLNIQYF.